This entry is about one T cell receptor beta chain. The data were obtained in a study of T cells in Graves' hyperthyroidism and ophthalmopathy. In germline, CDR1 is DFQATT, CDR2 SNEGSKA (reference sequence). The CDR3 spans 15 residues. Germline trimming cut 3 bases from V and 7 bases from J; bases unmatched to any gene: 8. RNA transcripts were the template for amplifying TCR beta CDR3 regions. HTBI primers were the set used in a first-round RT-PCR of the TCR CDR3. TCRdb itself ran the multiplex PCR reads through MiXCR, one entry per CDR3 protein. The table records approximately 400,000 distinct CDR3 sequences, approximately 14% of them present only once. PBMCs came from 7.5 to 10 ml fresh peripheral blood.

The V call is TRBV20-1, the J call TRBJ1-6; 8 bases are shared with TRBD1. Input material: blood. This receptor was obtained from a young woman with Graves' hyperthyroidism. The CDR3 spells CSAREIQGENSPLHF. The DNA for the CDR3 is TGCAGTGCTAGGGAAATACAGGGGGAGAATTCACCCCTCCACTTT.